The rows below give T cell receptor beta chains drawn from one sample of a study of blood T cell repertoires in COVID-19. Some clones are missing from TCRdb's copy, which holds only in-frame ones; the method was immunoSEQ multiplex PCR. The sample yields about 180,000 clones, 80% to 90% seen once. What was sequenced was PBMCs or T cells enriched from blood (not recorded which). Source of these receptors: a woman between 40 and 50 years old with acute COVID-19. The CDR3 runs from the conserved cysteine through the conserved F or W. The order of the fields is V gene, clone size, J gene, D gene, CDR3 DNA, CDR3 protein. D genes are given only for firm matches. Clone size, where shown, is once, few, many, or a class for clones that have expanded.

V: TRBV6-5; size: once; J: TRBJ2-4; D: -; DNA: TGTGCCAGCAGTTCTCTTAACAGGGACAAAAACATTCAGTACTTC; CDR3: CASSSLNRDKNIQYF
V: TRBV3-1/TRBV3-2; size: once; J: TRBJ2-5; D: -; DNA: TGTGCCAGCAGCCAAGAAGGGTTCCTAGCGCGCGAGACCCAGTACTTC; CDR3: CASSQEGFLARETQYF
V: TRBV5-6; size: once; J: TRBJ2-2; D: -; DNA: TGTGCCAGCAGCCGTACAGGGCCGAACACCGGGGAGCTGTTTTTT; CDR3: CASSRTGPNTGELFF
V: TRBV3-1/TRBV3-2; size: -; J: TRBJ1-2; D: -; DNA: TGTGCCAGCAGCCCGGTCGCAGACAGGTCCTATGGCTACACCTTC; CDR3: CASSPVADRSYGYTF
V: TRBV11-3; size: -; J: TRBJ2-2; D: TRBD2; DNA: TGTGCCAGCAGCTTAGTTGCTAGCGGCGGGGAGCTGTTTTTT; CDR3: CASSLVASGGELFF
V: TRBV2; size: -; J: TRBJ1-1; D: -; DNA: TGTGCCAGCAGCCCACCCGCGGGGGGGCAAAAGAACACTGAAGCTTTCTTT; CDR3: CASSPPAGGQKNTEAFF
V: TRBV10-3; size: -; J: TRBJ1-3; D: TRBD1; DNA: TGTGCCATCACCGGACAGGGAGTGAGCTCTGGAAACACCATATATTTT; CDR3: CAITGQGVSSGNTIYF
V: TRBV3-1/TRBV3-2; size: -; J: TRBJ2-6; D: -; DNA: TGTGCCAGCAGCGAGGGAGGGGCAGGGGTCCCTAGCTCTGGGGCCAACGTCCTGACTTTC; CDR3: CASSEGGAGVPSSGANVLTF
V: TRBV19; size: -; J: TRBJ2-1; D: -; DNA: TGTGCCAGTAGTTTTACAAAACAGGTCAATGAGCAGTTCTTC; CDR3: CASSFTKQVNEQFF
V: TRBV13; size: many; J: TRBJ2-7; D: -; DNA: TGTGCCAGCAGCTTTTCAGGGCCGGAGGGCTACGAGCAGTACTTC; CDR3: CASSFSGPEGYEQYF
V: TRBV6-6; size: -; J: TRBJ1-1; D: -; DNA: TGTGCCAGCAGCCTGCCCGGGGTTGAAGCTTTCTTT; CDR3: CASSLPGVEAFF
V: TRBV30; size: -; J: TRBJ1-4; D: TRBD1; DNA: TGTGCCTGGAGTCCAGGACAGGGGGCGACTTATGGTGAAAAACTGTTTTTT; CDR3: CAWSPGQGATYGEKLFF
V: TRBV2; size: -; J: TRBJ2-3; D: TRBD1; DNA: TGTGCCAGCAGTTCGGACAGGGGGCGAACAGATACGCAGTATTTT; CDR3: CASSSDRGRTDTQYF
V: TRBV28; size: -; J: TRBJ1-5; D: TRBD1; DNA: TGTGCCAGCAGTTTCTCCCACAGGGGAAGCAATCAGCCCCAGCATTTT; CDR3: CASSFSHRGSNQPQHF
V: TRBV11-2; size: -; J: TRBJ2-3; D: -; DNA: TGTGCCAGCAGCTTAGTAGAGGGCAGAGATACGCAGTATTTT; CDR3: CASSLVEGRDTQYF
V: TRBV28; size: -; J: TRBJ2-5; D: TRBD1; DNA: TGTGCCAGCAGTTATACAGGGGGTCAAGAGACCCAGTACTTC; CDR3: CASSYTGGQETQYF
V: TRBV4-1; size: -; J: TRBJ1-4; D: -; DNA: TGCGCCAGCAGCCCCGGACAGATTGCAACTAATGAAAAACTGTTTTTT; CDR3: CASSPGQIATNEKLFF
V: TRBV18; size: -; J: TRBJ2-3; D: TRBD2; DNA: TGTGCCAGCTCACCGCCCGGGACTAGCGGTCCAGATACGCAGTATTTT; CDR3: CASSPPGTSGPDTQYF
V: TRBV19; size: -; J: TRBJ1-3; D: -; DNA: TGTGCCACCGAGCCATTCGCCCACTCTGGAAACACCATATATTTT; CDR3: CATEPFAHSGNTIYF
V: TRBV5-1; size: -; J: TRBJ1-4; D: -; DNA: TGCGCCAGCAGCCCCGGGTTAGTTAATGAAAAACTGTTTTTT; CDR3: CASSPGLVNEKLFF
V: TRBV30; size: -; J: TRBJ1-1; D: -; DNA: TGTGCCTGGATTTCAGGGGCGCCTAACACTGAAGCTTTCTTT; CDR3: CAWISGAPNTEAFF
V: TRBV6-1; size: -; J: TRBJ2-7; D: TRBD2; DNA: TGTGCCAGCAGTGGTGGACTAGCGGGCCCCTCATTCTACGAGCAGTACTTC; CDR3: CASSGGLAGPSFYEQYF
V: TRBV4-1; size: -; J: TRBJ1-4; D: -; DNA: TGCGCCAGCAGCCAAGGCGGTTACAGGGACAATGAAAAACTGTTTTTT; CDR3: CASSQGGYRDNEKLFF
V: TRBV28; size: once; J: TRBJ1-6; D: TRBD1; DNA: TGTGCCAGCCTACTCCAGGGACAGGGGTATTCACCCCTCCACTTT; CDR3: CASLLQGQGYSPLHF
V: TRBV6-5; size: few; J: TRBJ2-7; D: TRBD1; DNA: TGTGCCAGCAGTTACACTACCGGGACAGGGGACGAGCAGTACTTC; CDR3: CASSYTTGTGDEQYF
V: TRBV2; size: -; J: TRBJ2-1; D: -; DNA: TGTGCCAGCGCTAGACCCTACAATGAGCAGTTCTTC; CDR3: CASARPYNEQFF
V: TRBV6-5; size: -; J: TRBJ1-6; D: -; DNA: TGTGCCAGCGGCTCAGGGAATTCACCCCTCCACTTT; CDR3: CASGSGNSPLHF
V: TRBV7-8; size: -; J: TRBJ1-1; D: -; DNA: TGTGCCAGCAGCTTGGCGCAAGGCGGCACTGAAGCTTTCTTT; CDR3: CASSLAQGGTEAFF
V: TRBV2; size: -; J: TRBJ1-3; D: -; DNA: TGTGCCAGCAACAGGGTATTAGGAAACACCATATATTTT; CDR3: CASNRVLGNTIYF
V: TRBV5-1; size: -; J: TRBJ2-2; D: TRBD1; DNA: TGCGCCAGCAGCTTCACTCAGGGGGCTACCGGGGAGCTGTTTTTT; CDR3: CASSFTQGATGELFF
V: TRBV5-1; size: -; J: TRBJ2-3; D: TRBD2; DNA: TGCGCCAGCAGCTTCGAGCGGGAGTCGGATACGCAGTATTTT; CDR3: CASSFERESDTQYF
V: TRBV30; size: -; J: TRBJ2-7; D: TRBD1; DNA: TGTGCCTGGAGTCCGGACAGGGGAAGCGAGCAGTACTTC; CDR3: CAWSPDRGSEQYF
V: TRBV4-1; size: -; J: TRBJ2-3; D: TRBD2; DNA: TGCGCCAGCAGCCAAGATAGCACTAGCGGGGAAATTGATGGCACAGATACGCAGTATTTT; CDR3: CASSQDSTSGEIDGTDTQYF
V: TRBV28; size: -; J: TRBJ1-5; D: TRBD1; DNA: TGTGCCAGCAGTGTCGACAGGGTTAGCAATCAGCCCCAGCATTTT; CDR3: CASSVDRVSNQPQHF
V: TRBV18; size: -; J: TRBJ1-2; D: -; DNA: TGTGCCAGCTCACTCACAGGGCCCACCGATGGCTACACCTTC; CDR3: CASSLTGPTDGYTF
V: TRBV15; size: -; J: TRBJ1-2; D: TRBD1; DNA: TGTGCCACCAGCAGACGATCGACAGGGGACTATGGCTACACCTTC; CDR3: CATSRRSTGDYGYTF